The 15 T cell receptor beta chains reported below all come from one sample, sequenced in a study of read filtering for tumor transcriptome and immune sequencing. This library used roughly 0.4 ug RNA and molecular barcoded adaptors spanning alpha/delta and beta/gamma chains. TCRdb itself ran the reads through MiXCR, one entry per CDR3 protein. The sample has around 20,000 distinct CDR3 sequences, approximately 20% seen once; the top ten hold under 30%. Sequenced material: a population of CD138-negative cells sorted from bone marrow. The source is a donor at least 40 years old with multiple myeloma.

This clonotype counts as medium-sized. The CDR3 DNA reads as TGTGCCAGTAGCGGGGGCCAAAACAATGAGCAGTTCTTC. It translates to CASSGGQNNEQFF. This sequence joins TRBV19 and TRBJ2-1; D could derive from TRBD1 or TRBD2 (6 bases each). Trimming took off 6 bases at V and 5 bases at J, with 11 bases between the two ends. Per germline, CDR1 LNHDA and CDR2 SQIVND (reference sequence). The CDR3 length is 13 residues.

The rearrangement uses TRBV30 and TRBJ2-2; the match to TRBD1 covers 7 bases. Germline V lookup: CDR1 GTSNPN, CDR2 SVGIG (reference sequence). V lost 3 bases and J lost 2; bases outside the gene matches: 3. The CDR3 contains 14 residues. CDR3 loop: CAWRGDSNTGELFF. The CDR3 DNA reads as TGTGCCTGGAGAGGGGACAGCAACACCGGGGAGCTGTTTTTT. The full variable domain, its missing parts supplied by reference TRBV30 and TRBJ2-2, is SQTIHQWPATLVQPVGSPLSLECTVEGTSNPNLYWYRQAAGRGLQLLFYSVGIGQISSEVPQNLSASRPQDRQFILSSKKLLLSDSGFYLCAWRGDSNTGELFFGEGSRLTVL.

This rearrangement joins TRBV28 to TRBJ2-5; 12 nucleotides agree with TRBD2. Trimming cost V 4 bases and J 5 bases; bases outside gene matches: 11. The CDR3 sequence is 17 residues long. Germline CDR1 is MDHEN and CDR2 is SYDVKM. The CDR3 region is CASSSYRLAGVSETQYF. CDR3 DNA: TGTGCCAGCAGTTCCTACCGACTAGCGGGAGTATCGGAGACCCAGTACTTC. Supplemented by reference TRBV28 and TRBJ2-5, the full variable domain reads DVKVTQSSRYLVKRTGEKVFLECVQDMDHENMFWYRQDPGLGLRLIYFSYDVKMKEKGDIPEGYSVSREKKERFSLILESASTNQTSMYLCASSSYRLAGVSETQYFGPGTRLLVL.

The CDR3: CASSEFGTSGRPSTGELFF. In DNA, the CDR3 is TGTGCCAGCAGTGAATTTGGGACTAGCGGAAGACCAAGCACCGGGGAGCTGTTTTTT. The chain uses TRBV25-1 and TRBJ2-2, with 11 bases that match TRBD2. Germline values: CDR1 MGHDK, CDR2 SYGVNS. The CDR3 is 19 residues long. With 1 base clipped from V and 4 bases from J, the junction kept 11 bases outside the gene matches.

The V gene is TRBV23-1, the J gene TRBJ2-7; TRBD1 might be the D (6 bases). TRBV23-1 carries the ORF label, with uncertain function. The CDR3 loop spans 16 amino acids. Deletions cut 4 bases from V and 6 bases from J, with 22 bases between. The CDR3 DNA sequence: TGCGCCAGCAGTCGAGGGCGCCAGGGGAAGAAGGTCGAGCAGTACTTC. It codes for CASSRGRQGKKVEQYF.

Details on this clonotype: A much bigger clone sits one base away, suggesting this may be a read error. The DNA is omitted, as the CDR3 cannot be located on it reliably, and the CDR3 follows TCRdb's listing. The rearrangement joins TRBV29-1 to TRBJ1-4; the table's TRBD1 call for D was not verified on the DNA. Per the germline V gene, CDR1 is SQVTM and CDR2 is ANQGSEA. The CDR3 length is 13 residues, termini included. The chain's CDR3 is CSVVGQGNEKRFF.

This clonotype was counted ten times or more. The rearrangement joins TRBV7-2 to TRBJ2-3; a possible D gene is TRBD2 (6 bases). Germline assignment: CDR1 SGHTA and CDR2 FQGNSA. Trimming stripped 5 bases from V and 5 bases from J, with 17 bases between. The CDR3 has 15 amino acids. The CDR3, as DNA: TGTGCCAGCAGCCCAAACCAGCGGGCCAGAGATACGCAGTATTTT. As protein: CASSPNQRARDTQYF.

About this clonotype: At one boundary the junction diverges from the germline segment, which might be a read error. The CDR3 loop reads CAGSEAGNRDTQYF. CDR3 bases: TGTGCCGGCAGTGAAGCCGGGAATCGAGATACGCAGTATTTT. The genes are TRBV25-1 and TRBJ2-3; weak D call: TRBD2 (5 bases). Germline loops: CDR1 MGHDK, CDR2 SYGVNS. The CDR3 sequence is 14 residues long.

This clonotype was detected ten times or more. J is TRBJ2-1 and V is TRBV3-2; the table calls TRBD2, which could not be checked here. TRBV3-2 is annotated as a pseudogene. This CDR3 contains 20 residues. CDR3 sequence (DNA): TGTGCCAGCAGCCCCGATAGCAGGCGGGCTGCCTCATACTCCTACAATGAGCAGTTCTTC. Protein sequence: CASSPDSRRAASYSYNEQFF.

This clonotype was detected many times. V gene TRBV19 combines with J gene TRBJ2-1, with 8 bases fitting TRBD2. Germline V gives CDR1 LNHDA, CDR2 SQIVND (reference sequence). J gave up 4 bases and V 6 bases, and 11 bases lay outside the gene matches. This CDR3 region has 16 residues. This CDR3 is CASRKNSGTTYNEQFF. CDR3 coding DNA: TGTGCCAGTAGGAAAAATAGCGGGACGACATACAATGAGCAGTTCTTC. Combining the CDR3 with reference TRBV19 and TRBJ2-1 gives the whole variable domain DGGITQSPKYLFRKEGQNVTLSCEQNLNHDAMYWYRQDPGQGLRLIYYSQIVNDFQKGDIAEGYSVSREKKESFPLTVTSAQKNPTAFYLCASRKNSGTTYNEQFFGPGTRLTVL.

This clonotype was detected only a few times. This chain uses TRBV29-1 with TRBJ2-1; 14 positions agree with TRBD2. CDR1 SQVTM and CDR2 ANQGSEA come from the germline V gene. CDR3 length: 15 amino acids. Trimming removed 3 bases from V and 4 bases from J; junction bases left unmatched: 2. CDR3: CSVEGLAGAYNEQFF. As DNA, the CDR3 is TGCAGCGTTGAGGGACTAGCGGGAGCATACAATGAGCAGTTCTTC.

To note about this clonotype: The junction and the germline gene differ at one end; a read error may be behind it. This chain joins TRBV29-1 and TRBJ2-1, with 7 bases identical to TRBD1. This CDR3 is 14 amino acids long. Germline loops: CDR1 SQVTM, CDR2 ANQGSEA. This CDR3 reads CGVEGARGVNEQFF. The DNA of the CDR3 is TGCGGCGTTGAGGGGGCGAGAGGGGTCAATGAGCAGTTCTTC.

This clonotype is labeled as large. The rearrangement joins TRBV28 to TRBJ2-2; D possibly corresponds to TRBD2 (6 bases). The CDR3 is made up of 14 amino acids. Between the trimmed V and J ends, which lost 5 bases and 6 bases, there was a span of 13 bases. The germline V gene encodes CDR1 MDHEN and CDR2 SYDVKM. The chain's CDR3 is CASSPSSASGELFF. CDR3 nucleotide sequence: TGTGCCAGCAGTCCGTCTAGCGCCTCCGGGGAGCTGTTTTTT.

The J gene is TRBJ2-2, the V gene TRBV2; D call uncertain. This CDR3 comprises 15 residues. Germline CDR1 reads SNHLY; CDR2 reads FYNNEI. V was shortened by 5 bases and J by 0 bases, with 10 bases between the two germline ends. CDR3 sequence: CASSKTDSNTGELFF. The CDR3 nucleotides read TGTGCCAGCAGTAAGACTGATTCGAACACCGGGGAGCTGTTTTTT.

The chain employs TRBV7-8 and TRBJ2-7, with 7 bases matching TRBD1. The ends lost 5 bases at V and 3 bases at J; junction bases unmatched: 4. From germline, CDR1 is SGHVS and CDR2 FQNEAQ. There are 13 residues in the CDR3. CDR3 sequence (DNA): TGTGCCAGCAGCCTGGGACAGATCTACGAGCAGTACTTC. It translates to CASSLGQIYEQYF.